Below, 7 T cell receptor beta chains from the same sample are listed, as sequenced in a study of blood T cell repertoires in COVID-19. The method was immunoSEQ multiplex PCR; TCRdb's version includes in-frame clones alone and lacks a portion of them. Counted here are 210,000 or so clones, about 85% occurring once; the ten biggest clones make up around 18%. Sequencing was performed on peripheral blood. These receptors all come from a woman aged 80 or over with active or convalescent COVID-19.

The J gene is TRBJ2-4, the V gene TRBV6-5, with 8 bases lining up with TRBD2. Unmatched junction bases numbered 13, after V lost 7 bases and J lost 8 bases. The germline CDR1 and CDR2 sequences are MNHEY and SVGAGI. CDR3 length: 15 residues. This CDR3 is CASKRWRGADDIQYF. CDR3 bases: TGTGCCAGCAAGAGATGGCGGGGGGCAGATGACATTCAGTACTTC.

This CDR3 is CASTQGYNEQFF. The CDR3 DNA reads TGTGCCAGCACCCAGGGGTACAATGAGCAGTTCTTC. This rearrangement joins TRBV28 to TRBJ2-1; tentative D call: TRBD1 (6 bases). The CDR3 consists of 12 residues. Germline CDR1 is MDHEN and CDR2 is SYDVKM. V lost 7 bases, J lost 4 bases, and 8 bases lay in between.

This clone has a single count. This sequence joins TRBV5-5 and TRBJ2-1; D perhaps matches TRBD2 (6 bases). The germline V gene encodes CDR1 SGHKS and CDR2 YYEKEE (reference sequence). The CDR3 has 15 amino acids. V gave up 0 bases and J gave up 1 base, with 8 bases separating them. The CDR3 region has the DNA TGTGCCAGCAGCTTGGCGGGAGAATCCTACAATGAGCAGTTCTTC. This translates into CASSLAGESYNEQFF.

This chain links TRBV15 with TRBJ1-5; D is possibly TRBD1 (5 bases). Per the germline V gene, CDR1 is LNHNV and CDR2 is YYDKDF (reference sequence). V lost 1 base to trimming and J lost 6 bases, with 13 bases between them. The CDR3 is 15 residues long. This CDR3 is CATSRGGGDAQPQHF. The CDR3 nucleotides are TGTGCCACCAGCAGAGGTGGAGGGGACGCTCAGCCCCAGCATTTT.

This clone occurred a few times. The chain employs TRBV10-3 and TRBJ1-1; the D gene is possibly TRBD1 (6 bases). This CDR3 is built from 15 residues. V lost 2 bases, J lost 0 bases, and 10 bases lay in between. The germline V gene encodes CDR1 ENHRY and CDR2 SYGVKD. The CDR3 sequence: CAISEDRSLNTEAFF. Written as DNA, the CDR3 is TGTGCCATCAGTGAGGACAGGAGTTTGAACACTGAAGCTTTCTTT.

This clone was seen ten or more times. V is TRBV3-1 (or the pseudogene TRBV3-2) and J is TRBJ2-7; maybe TRBD1 (6 bases). V was trimmed by 4 bases and J by 3 bases, leaving 16 bases between them. The CDR3 covers 15 residues. Germline V CDR1 and CDR2: LGHDT, YNNKEL (reference sequence). CDR3 in amino acids: CASSLIRDTFYEQYF. The CDR3 nucleotides are TGTGCCAGCAGCCTTATTAGGGACACTTTCTACGAGCAGTACTTC.

The V gene is TRBV28, the J gene TRBJ1-1; TRBD1 matches at 8 bases. V shed 6 bases, J shed 3 bases, and the junction held 9 bases outside the gene matches. The CDR3 spans 15 residues. Germline CDR1 is MDHEN and CDR2 is SYDVKM. CDR3 in amino acids: CASSHPTGGYTEAFF. CDR3 in DNA: TGTGCCAGCAGCCATCCCACAGGGGGGTACACTGAAGCTTTCTTT.